This T cell receptor beta chain was identified during a study of CD8 T cells in ankylosing spondylitis. In the case of this clonotype: What it recognizes is unknown.

Trimming removed 5 bases at V and 3 bases at J, with 20 bases between. CDR1 and CDR2 (germline): MDHEN, SYDVKM. The CDR3 is made up of 16 amino acids. As the method for making TCR beta libraries, quantitative 5'-RACE with molecular barcodes was used. TCRdb independently ran MiXCR on the 5' RACE reads; one entry per CDR3 protein. The sample yields 250,000 to 300,000 distinct CDR3 sequences, 18% seen once. General observations from the study: According to the report, clones linked to the disease were significantly enriched in matched synovial fluid samples taken from ankylosing spondylitis patients. What appeared characteristic of ankylosing spondylitis blood was a TCR beta motif of 7 or 8 highly homologous variants. Previously reported in reactive arthritis synovial fluid and blood were some of the motif variants.

The V and J genes are TRBV28 and TRBJ2-7; either TRBD1 or TRBD2 may supply D (7 bases each). The sequenced sample was blood, either unsorted or a sorted T cell fraction (not recorded which). This clonotype was obtained from a male donor with ankylosing spondylitis or in good health (not recorded which). The CDR3 DNA is TGTGCCAGCAGTCCAACGGGACAGTCGGGGGGCTACGAGCAGTACTTC. It specifies CASSPTGQSGGYEQYF.